This T cell receptor (beta chain) was profiled in a study of blood T cell repertoires in COVID-19. Authors' analysis steps: How many nucleated cells were present was estimated from reference gene primer amplification. TCRdb keeps only in-frame clones here, not all; method: immunoSEQ multiplex PCR. V and J calls and clone size are those listed in that table; D and trimming were worked out from the DNA. The repertoire consists of about 280,000 clones, with 70% to 90% occurring once and the leading ten covering 9.4%. V lost 0 bases and J 2 bases, leaving 8 bases between the germline ends. In germline, CDR1 is LGHNA, CDR2 YSLEER. CDR3 size: 15 residues.

This clonotype was sampled from a young man with active or convalescent COVID-19. This chain joins TRBV4-3 and TRBJ1-5, with D uncertain. Source material: peripheral blood. CDR3 sequence: CASSQELPGNQPQHF. DNA of the CDR3: TGCGCCAGCAGCCAAGAACTTCCCGGCAATCAGCCCCAGCATTTT.